What follows are 10 T cell receptor beta chains derived from one specimen sequenced in a study of T cells in Graves' hyperthyroidism and ophthalmopathy. Amplification of TCR beta CDR3 regions used RNA as the template. TCR CDR3 underwent first-round RT-PCR with the HTBI primer set. TCRdb recomputed calls from the multiplex PCR reads with MiXCR, one row per CDR3 protein. The sample includes around 300,000 distinct CDR3 sequences, about an eighth seen only once; the top ten take roughly 8.5%. Material: blood. These receptors were collected from a woman aged 30 to 39 with Graves' hyperthyroidism that later progressed to Graves' ophthalmopathy.

This chain links TRBV29-1 with TRBJ1-3; D not certain. V lost 3 bases and J lost 0, with 9 bases in between. Germline lookup yields CDR1 SQVTM and CDR2 ANQGSEA. This CDR3 region has 14 residues. This CDR3 is CSVDGSNSGNTIYF. DNA for the CDR3: TGCAGCGTTGATGGGTCCAACTCTGGAAACACCATATATTTT.

This clonotype showed up just a few times. The chain has TRBV19 and TRBJ2-2; 9 bases are a match to TRBD2. The CDR3 length is 14 residues. V was pared by 3 bases and J by 8 bases, with 4 bases of the junction left unmatched. Germline V lookup: CDR1 LNHDA, CDR2 SQIVND (reference sequence). The CDR3 region is CASSMAGGPGELFF. In DNA form, the CDR3 reads TGTGCCAGTAGTATGGCGGGAGGGCCAGGGGAGCTGTTTTTT.

V and J are TRBV5-1 and TRBJ1-5; D is undetermined. V lost 4 bases, J lost 7 bases, and 18 bases lay in between. The V gene's germline CDR1 is SGHRS and CDR2 YFSETQ. This CDR3 spans 15 amino acids. The CDR3 loop reads CASSPDWGLGQPQHF. The DNA for the CDR3 is TGCGCCAGCAGCCCTGATTGGGGTTTGGGGCAGCCCCAGCATTTT. Looking up the rest from reference TRBV5-1 and TRBJ1-5 gives the full variable domain: KAGVTQTPRYLIKTRGQQVTLSCSPISGHRSVSWYQQTPGQGLQFLFEYFSETQRNKGNFPGRFSGRQFSNSRSEMNVSTLELGDSALYLCASSPDWGLGQPQHFGDGTRLSIL.

This clonotype has at least ten counts. The V call is TRBV27, the J call TRBJ2-7; D uncertain. This CDR3 has 15 residues. Trimming took 5 bases from V and 3 from J, leaving 17 bases between them. Germline lookup yields CDR1 MNHEY and CDR2 SMNVEV (reference sequence). The CDR3 sequence is CASSLGGRRVYEQYF. CDR3 bases: TGTGCCAGCAGTCTCGGCGGCCGAAGGGTCTACGAGCAGTACTTC.

This clonotype was observed many times. This chain joins TRBV28 and TRBJ2-4, with no clear D. Germline V CDR1 and CDR2: MDHEN, SYDVKM. V lost 8 bases and J lost 0, with 11 bases in between. The CDR3 extends over 14 amino acids. CDR3 sequence reads: CASSEDLAKNIQYF. In nucleotides, the CDR3 is TGTGCCAGCTCTGAGGATCTAGCCAAAAACATTCAGTACTTC.

This clonotype has ten or more counts. The chain joins TRBV28 to TRBJ2-4, with D perhaps matching TRBD1 (6 bases). Trimming pared 10 bases from V and 2 bases from J, leaving 15 bases between. CDR3 length: 14 amino acids. Germline V gives CDR1 MDHEN, CDR2 SYDVKM. The CDR3 protein is CATHEGHPKNIQYF. Written as DNA, the CDR3 is TGTGCCACCCATGAGGGACACCCCAAAAACATTCAGTACTTC.

This clonotype was found many times. V usage is TRBV6-2 or TRBV6-3 and J usage is TRBJ2-7; maybe TRBD2 (6 bases). This CDR3 region has 16 residues. Germline V CDR1 and CDR2: MNHEY, SVGEGT. Between the trimmed V and J ends, which lost 1 base and 7 bases, there was a span of 20 bases. The CDR3 loop reads CASSYFLTGGPWEQYF. The CDR3, as DNA: TGTGCCAGCAGTTACTTCTTAACTGGAGGGCCTTGGGAGCAGTACTTC.

This clonotype was seen ten or more times. V gene TRBV29-1 combines with J gene TRBJ2-7, with 9 nucleotides matching TRBD1. This CDR3 contains 12 residues. V dropped 7 bases and J dropped 7; count of bases not matched to a gene: 8. CDR1 is SQVTM, CDR2 ANQGSEA, per germline. The DNA of the CDR3 is TGCAGCGCCAGACAGGGGGGGGTTGAGCAGTACTTC. It translates to CSARQGGVEQYF.

This clonotype was picked up many times. J is TRBJ1-1 and V is TRBV20-1, with TRBD1 matching over 8 bases. This CDR3 comprises 13 residues. The junction had 11 bases not matched to a gene; V was cut back by 4 bases and J by 10 bases. Germline CDR1 is DFQATT and CDR2 is SNEGSKA (reference sequence). The CDR3 loop is CSATNTGGVVAFF. DNA of the CDR3: TGCAGTGCTACTAATACAGGGGGTGTCGTAGCTTTCTTT.

This clonotype was counted many times. J is TRBJ1-1 and V is TRBV28, with 8 bases fitting TRBD1. The CDR3 is 14 residues long. After removal of 5 bases from V and 5 bases from J, the junction contained 7 bases not matched to a gene. The germline V gene encodes CDR1 MDHEN and CDR2 SYDVKM. The CDR3 sequence: CASSPPDRATEAFF. CDR3 in DNA: TGTGCCAGCAGTCCTCCGGACAGGGCAACTGAAGCTTTCTTT.